These 9 T cell receptor beta chains were all obtained from the same sample, sequenced in a study of graft-versus-host responses after intestinal transplantation. The data were produced by immunoSEQ multiplex PCR, yet TCRdb's version contains in-frame clones alone and is incomplete. The data show about 85,000 clones, approximately 89% seen once. The antigens of these receptors remain unknown. Sequenced material: unstimulated CD8+ T cells sorted from spleen or lymph node cells, taken before transplant. The receptor set was obtained from a human donor who was the organ donor for an intestinal transplant.

The V and J genes are TRBV29-1 and TRBJ2-5; D may be TRBD1 (5 bases). The closer fit of TRBJ2-7 to the DNA end suggests the J call may be wrong. The germline gives CDR1 SQVTM, CDR2 ANQGSEA. This CDR3 is 12 amino acids long. The CDR3 is CSAQPQGYEQYF. The CDR3 coding sequence is TGCAGCGCTCAACCTCAGGGTTACGAGCAGTACTTC.

The CDR3 is CASTPVTGELFF. The CDR3 nucleotides read TGTGCCAGCACCCCGGTCACCGGGGAGCTGTTTTTT. The rearrangement links TRBV5-4 to TRBJ2-2, with no clear D. The germline V and J ends were trimmed by 6 bases and 4 bases, with 7 bases remaining between them. Germline CDR1 reads SGHNT; CDR2 reads YYREEE (reference sequence). This CDR3 comprises 12 residues.

The chain carries TRBV11-3 and TRBJ1-3; 8 bases agree with TRBD1. The V and J ends lost 5 bases and 2 bases, in that order; junction bases with no gene match: 2. There are 14 residues in the CDR3. CDR1 is SGHNT and CDR2 is YENEEA in the germline V gene. CDR3 in DNA: TGTGCCAGCAGCCCAGGGGGCACTGGAAACACCATATATTTT. Residues: CASSPGGTGNTIYF.

The gene calls are TRBV2 and TRBJ1-2; the D gene is possibly TRBD1 (5 bases). This CDR3 has 15 amino acids. Germline-derived CDR1 and CDR2 are SNHLY and FYNNEI. Deletions cut 1 base from V and 4 bases from J, with 13 bases between. This CDR3 reads CASSEGVGEGYGYTF. CDR3 bases: TGTGCCAGCAGTGAAGGGGTGGGGGAAGGCTATGGCTACACCTTC.

This clone was detected once. The chain links TRBV5-6 to TRBJ1-5; possibly TRBD1 for D (5 bases). Per germline, CDR1 SGHDT and CDR2 YYEEEE. The CDR3 length is 16 residues. The germline V and J ends were trimmed by 1 base and 0 bases, with 11 bases remaining between them. CDR3 sequence: CASSLYRQYSNQPQHF. The CDR3 nucleotides are TGTGCCAGCAGCTTGTATAGACAGTATAGCAATCAGCCCCAGCATTTT.

The rearrangement joins TRBV27 to TRBJ1-5; perhaps TRBD1 as D (5 bases). Germline CDR1 reads MNHEY; CDR2 reads SMNVEV (reference sequence). Trimming removed 1 base from V and 1 base from J, with 8 bases in between. This CDR3 has 15 residues. The CDR3 nucleotides read TGTGCCAGCAGTTTATATTGGGACAGCAATCAGCCCCAGCATTTT. Translating it yields CASSLYWDSNQPQHF.

This sequence joins TRBV7-3 and TRBJ2-3, with 7 bases that match TRBD1. The ends lost 5 bases at V and 1 base at J; junction bases unmatched: 6. The CDR3 is 15 amino acids. Germline-derived CDR1 and CDR2 are SGHTA and FQGTGA. The CDR3 reads CASSPGTVRTDTQYF. The CDR3 DNA sequence: TGTGCCAGCAGCCCTGGGACAGTACGCACAGATACGCAGTATTTT.

The chain combines TRBV7-6 with TRBJ2-2; 11 nucleotides align to TRBD2. Germline loops: CDR1 SGHVS, CDR2 FNYEAQ. Trimming removed 5 bases from V and 6 bases from J; junction bases left unmatched: 8. This CDR3 has 16 amino acids. The CDR3 spells CASSARLAGISGELFF. Here the CDR3 DNA reads TGTGCCAGCAGCGCGCGACTAGCGGGGATCTCCGGGGAGCTGTTTTTT.

The chain has TRBV27 and TRBJ1-1; D gene ambiguous. Germline CDR1 is MNHEY and CDR2 is SMNVEV (reference sequence). The germline V and J ends were trimmed by 6 bases and 2 bases, with 16 bases remaining between them. This CDR3 contains 15 residues. DNA of the CDR3: TGTGCCAGCAGCTCCCTCCAAGGAGCAAACACTGAAGCTTTCTTT. The encoded protein is CASSSLQGANTEAFF.